This paragraph reports one TCR beta chain. The germline CDR1 and CDR2 sequences are SGHRS and YFSETQ. Trimming removed 0 bases from V and 3 bases from J, with 10 bases in between. The CDR3 covers 14 residues. The data originate from a study of cytomegalovirus exposure and HLA in healthy donors. Only in-frame clones appear in the TCRdb table, and some are missing; sequencing was by immunoSEQ multiplex PCR. The table includes 100,000 to 150,000 clones, 75% to 90% detected once. The TCR comes from a young woman in good health and CMV-seronegative. The V and J genes are TRBV5-1 and TRBJ2-7, with D perhaps matching TRBD2 (5 bases). The source material was PBMCs. The CDR3: CASSLGQEVYEQYF. The CDR3 DNA follows: TGCGCCAGCAGCTTGGGCCAGGAGGTCTACGAGCAGTACTTC.